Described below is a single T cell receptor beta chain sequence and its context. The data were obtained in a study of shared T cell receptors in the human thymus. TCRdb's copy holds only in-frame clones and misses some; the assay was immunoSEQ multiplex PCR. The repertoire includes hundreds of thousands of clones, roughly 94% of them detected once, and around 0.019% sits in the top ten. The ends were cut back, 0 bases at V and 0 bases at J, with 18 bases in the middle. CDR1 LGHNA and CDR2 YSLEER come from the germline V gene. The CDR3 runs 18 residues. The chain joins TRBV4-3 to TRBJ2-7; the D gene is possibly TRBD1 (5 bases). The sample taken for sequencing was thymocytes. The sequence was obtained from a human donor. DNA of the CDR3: TGCGCCAGCAGCCAAGAAGGGCTTTTGGACATGGGCTCCTACGAGCAGTACTTC. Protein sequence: CASSQEGLLDMGSYEQYF.